Listed below are T cell receptor beta chains from one sample, sequenced in a study of cytomegalovirus exposure and HLA in healthy donors. The repertoire was sequenced with immunoSEQ multiplex PCR; TCRdb's copy has only in-frame clones and lacks some. The data contain roughly 180,000 clones, 84% of them singletons. Specimen: PBMCs. These receptors all stem from a man aged 25 to 40 in good health and CMV-seronegative. Both conserved end residues are part of each CDR3. Fields, in order: V gene, CDR3 protein.

>TRBV19
CASRDRGHQPQHF
>TRBV28
CASTTRDTQYF
>TRBV6-1
CASRTWTGSQPQHF
>TRBV5-1
CASSTGLAVTDTQYF
>TRBV5-6
CASSFGGVSYEQYF
>TRBV5-1
CASSPGDYNYGYTF
>TRBV15
CATSRDSYGTGIGGANVLTF
>TRBV2
CASNDRGSGELFF
>TRBV27
CASSFSPGDPSRCTF
>TRBV25-1
CASSEVGRGREKLFF
>TRBV7-9
CSSSPVDEKLFF
>TRBV6-1
CASSEVQGGNTIYF
>TRBV4-2
CASSPLVEETQYF